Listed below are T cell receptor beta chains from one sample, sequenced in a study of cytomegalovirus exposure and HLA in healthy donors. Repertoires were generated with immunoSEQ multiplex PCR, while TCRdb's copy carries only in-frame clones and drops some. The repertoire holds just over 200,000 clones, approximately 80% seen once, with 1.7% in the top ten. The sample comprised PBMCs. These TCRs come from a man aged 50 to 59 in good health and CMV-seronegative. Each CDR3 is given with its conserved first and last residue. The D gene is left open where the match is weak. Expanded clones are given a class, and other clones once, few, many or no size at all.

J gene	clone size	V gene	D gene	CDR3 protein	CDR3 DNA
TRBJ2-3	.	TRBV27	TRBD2	CASSLLGGRAPDTQYF	TGTGCCAGCAGTTTATTAGGCGGGAGGGCCCCGGATACGCAGTATTTT
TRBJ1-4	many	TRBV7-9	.	CASSSDSNEKLFF	TGTGCCAGCAGTTCAGACTCGAATGAAAAACTGTTTTTT
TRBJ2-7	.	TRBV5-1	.	CASSRDNPYEQYF	TGCGCCAGCAGCCGCGACAATCCCTACGAGCAGTACTTC
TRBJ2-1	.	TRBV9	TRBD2	CASSVELAGGGNEQFF	TGTGCCAGCAGCGTGGAGCTAGCGGGAGGAGGCAATGAGCAGTTCTTC
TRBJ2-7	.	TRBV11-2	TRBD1	CASSSLTGGLYEQYF	TGTGCCAGCAGCTCACTGACAGGGGGCCTCTACGAGCAGTACTTC
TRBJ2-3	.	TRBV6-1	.	CASSEQGIDTQYF	TGTGCCAGCAGTGAACAGGGCATAGATACGCAGTATTTT
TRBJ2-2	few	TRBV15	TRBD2	CATSRAPSGRALGTGELFF	TGTGCCACCAGCAGAGCCCCTAGCGGGAGGGCCCTCGGGACCGGGGAGCTGTTTTTT
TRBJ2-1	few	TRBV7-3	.	CASRAGLNNEQFF	TGTGCCAGCAGAGCTGGACTCAACAATGAGCAGTTCTTC
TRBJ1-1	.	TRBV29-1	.	CSVEPGNTEAFF	TGCAGCGTTGAACCAGGGAACACTGAAGCTTTCTTT
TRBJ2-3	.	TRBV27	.	CASSPPTGWASGDTQYF	TGTGCCAGCAGTCCTCCTACGGGGTGGGCCTCAGGAGATACGCAGTATTTT
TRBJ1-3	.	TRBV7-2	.	CASSLIRRSGNTIYF	TGTGCCAGCAGCTTAATCAGGCGCTCTGGAAACACCATATATTTT
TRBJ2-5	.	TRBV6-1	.	CASKFSGIQETQYF	TGTGCCAGCAAATTTTCAGGGATCCAAGAGACCCAGTACTTC
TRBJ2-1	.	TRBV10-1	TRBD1	CASNTGGPGGNEQFF	TGCGCCAGTAATACAGGGGGCCCGGGAGGCAATGAGCAGTTCTTC
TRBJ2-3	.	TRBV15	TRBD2	CATSALMQRGRTDTQYF	TGTGCCACCAGCGCCCTGATGCAGCGGGGTCGGACAGATACGCAGTATTTT
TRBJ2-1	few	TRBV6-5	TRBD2	CASRSGLAGAEQFF	TGTGCCAGCAGATCTGGACTAGCGGGAGCTGAGCAGTTCTTC
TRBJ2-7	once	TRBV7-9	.	CASSTPASRGSSYEQYF	TGTGCCAGCAGCACACCTGCGTCGCGGGGAAGCTCCTACGAGCAGTACTTC
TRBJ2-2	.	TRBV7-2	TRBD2	CASSLAQRGVRRGGELFF	TGTGCCAGCAGCTTAGCGCAGCGGGGGGTACGTCGTGGCGGGGAGCTGTTTTTT
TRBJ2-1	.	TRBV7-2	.	CASRQTLGLTLNEQFF	TGTGCCAGCAGACAAACACTAGGGCTTACCCTCAATGAGCAGTTCTTC
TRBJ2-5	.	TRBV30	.	CAWSVGGETQYF	TGTGCCTGGAGCGTAGGGGGAGAGACCCAGTACTTC
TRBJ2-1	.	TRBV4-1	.	CASSQTRGLGSYNEQFF	TGCGCCAGCAGCCAAACCCGGGGATTAGGATCCTACAATGAGCAGTTCTTC
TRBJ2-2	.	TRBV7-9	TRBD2	CASSLQLATGELFF	TGTGCCAGCAGCTTACAACTAGCGACTGGGGAGCTGTTTTTT
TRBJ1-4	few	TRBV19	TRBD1	CASSIDPRGPRNEKLFF	TGTGCCAGTAGTATAGATCCCAGGGGGCCGAGAAATGAAAAACTGTTTTTT
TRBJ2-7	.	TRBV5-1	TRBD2	CASSPGLAGAYEQYF	TGCGCCAGCAGCCCAGGGCTAGCGGGAGCCTACGAGCAGTACTTC
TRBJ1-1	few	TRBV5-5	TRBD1	CASSLRTGGGTEAFF	TGTGCCAGCAGCTTGAGGACAGGGGGTGGCACTGAAGCTTTCTTT
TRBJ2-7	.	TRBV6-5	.	CASSYSGRGAYEQYF	TGTGCCAGCAGTTACTCGGGTCGGGGGGCTTACGAGCAGTACTTC
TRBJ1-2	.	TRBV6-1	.	CASSGRDPGYTF	TGTGCCAGCAGCGGGAGGGATCCGGGCTACACCTTC
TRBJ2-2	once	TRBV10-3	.	CAISESFYRPNTGELFF	TGTGCCATCAGTGAGTCTTTTTACAGACCGAACACCGGGGAGCTGTTTTTT
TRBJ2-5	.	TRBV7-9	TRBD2	CASSFSGKEQETQYF	TGTGCCAGCAGCTTTAGCGGGAAGGAGCAAGAGACCCAGTACTTC
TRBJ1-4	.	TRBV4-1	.	CASSHPARGPNEKLFF	TGCGCCAGCAGCCATCCCGCCCGAGGCCCTAATGAAAAACTGTTTTTT
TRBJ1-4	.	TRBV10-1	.	CASRSDRTNLITNEKLFF	TGCGCCAGCAGATCCGACAGGACCAATCTAATAACTAATGAAAAACTGTTTTTT
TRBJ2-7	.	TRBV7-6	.	CASSAGRGYEQYF	TGTGCCAGCAGCGCGGGGCGGGGTTACGAGCAGTACTTC
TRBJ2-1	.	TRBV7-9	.	CASSRGTAEVYHSYNEQFF	TGTGCCAGCAGCCGCGGGACAGCAGAGGTGTATCACTCCTACAATGAGCAGTTCTTC
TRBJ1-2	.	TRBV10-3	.	CAISDSGQAGDIRGYTF	TGTGCCATCAGTGACTCCGGTCAGGCAGGGGATATCCGTGGCTACACCTTC